Shown below are 13 T cell receptor beta chains from a single sample sequenced in a study of blood T cell repertoires in COVID-19. Profiled with immunoSEQ multiplex PCR; TCRdb holds only in-frame clones, not every one. Of 95,000 to 120,000 clones in the sample, 88% are singletons; the top ten hold around 2%. Input material: peripheral blood. The source is a human donor in a cohort sampled during active COVID-19.

The chain recombines TRBV7-2 with TRBJ2-1; D gene ambiguous. The ends were cut back, 5 bases at V and 5 bases at J, with 13 bases in the middle. There are 14 residues in the CDR3. CDR1 is SGHTA and CDR2 is FQGNSA in the germline V gene. Written as DNA, the CDR3 is TGTGCCAGCAGCCCCTTTGAAGCGAACAATGAGCAGTTCTTC. It specifies CASSPFEANNEQFF.

V and J are TRBV5-5 and TRBJ1-4, with D perhaps matching TRBD1 (6 bases). The germline V gene encodes CDR1 SGHKS and CDR2 YYEKEE (reference sequence). The CDR3 is 15 amino acids. V lost 4 bases, J lost 3 bases, and 13 bases lay in between. DNA of the CDR3: TGTGCCAGCAGCGCGTGGACAGCCTCTAATGAAAAACTGTTTTTT. Translation gives CASSAWTASNEKLFF.

The chain is built from TRBV19 and TRBJ2-3, with D possibly being TRBD1 (5 bases). The CDR3 is made up of 15 amino acids. Trimming shortened V by 9 bases and J by 3 bases, and 19 bases separated the two germline ends. Per the germline V gene, CDR1 is LNHDA and CDR2 is SQIVND (reference sequence). CDR3 sequence: CASKTQEQPTDTQYF. Here the CDR3 DNA reads TGTGCCAGCAAAACACAGGAACAACCTACAGATACGCAGTATTTT.

J is TRBJ2-2 and V is TRBV5-1; TRBD1 is a possible D gene (6 bases). The germline V gene has CDR1 SGHRS and CDR2 YFSETQ. This CDR3 has 19 amino acids. Trimming cost V 3 bases and J 2 bases, with 23 bases left between them. The CDR3, as DNA: TGCGCCAGCAGCTCGCCGCGATACCGAGACAGGATAAACACCGGGGAGCTGTTTTTT. It specifies CASSSPRYRDRINTGELFF.

The chain couples TRBV5-1 to TRBJ2-2, with a tentative D call TRBD2 (5 bases). Trimming stripped 5 bases from V and 7 bases from J, with 9 bases between. Germline values: CDR1 SGHRS, CDR2 YFSETQ. The CDR3 loop spans 12 amino acids. DNA for the CDR3: TGCGCCAGCAGGACTAATAGCGGGGAGCTGTTTTTT. This encodes CASRTNSGELFF.

The chain couples TRBV19 to TRBJ1-6; maybe TRBD1 (5 bases). Germline loops: CDR1 LNHDA, CDR2 SQIVND (reference sequence). V was clipped by 2 bases and J by 7 bases, with 9 bases between them. CDR3 size: 14 residues. CDR3 amino acids: CASSIQGANSPLHF. Here the CDR3 DNA reads TGTGCCAGTAGTATACAGGGCGCCAATTCACCCCTCCACTTT.

Of note for this clone: This CDR3 is also generated by other DNA sequences in the sample. This chain uses TRBV3-1 (or the pseudogene TRBV3-2) with TRBJ1-2; unclear D gene. Trimming left V 0 bases short and J 2 bases short, with 13 bases between. The CDR3 spans 16 residues. CDR1 is LGHDT and CDR2 is YNNKEL in the germline V gene (reference sequence). The CDR3 DNA is TGTGCCAGCAGCCAAGATGAGGAGGTAGCCAACTATGGCTACACCTTC. Protein: CASSQDEEVANYGYTF.

On this clone itself: The identical CDR3 is also encoded by other nucleotide sequences in the sample. This chain joins TRBV19 and TRBJ2-7; tentative D call: TRBD2 (7 bases). CDR1 LNHDA and CDR2 SQIVND come from the germline V gene (reference sequence). Deletions cut 7 bases from V and 3 bases from J, with 10 bases between. The CDR3 runs to 12 residues. The CDR3 here is CASKGGDYEQYF. CDR3 nucleotides: TGTGCCAGTAAGGGGGGGGACTACGAGCAGTACTTC.

The V gene is TRBV11-2, the J gene TRBJ1-2, with TRBD1 as a possible D gene (5 bases). CDR1 is SGHAT, CDR2 FQNNGV, per germline. With 5 bases removed from V and 6 bases from J, the gap between germline ends came to 16 bases. The CDR3 extends over 14 amino acids. CDR3 in DNA: TGTGCCAGCAGCAAAGGTCTCGGGGGGGATGGCTACACCTTC. Translating it yields CASSKGLGGDGYTF.

The rearrangement joins TRBV6-5 to TRBJ2-7; the D gene is possibly TRBD1 (5 bases). V was cut by 4 bases and J by 0 bases, with 10 bases left in between. From germline, CDR1 is MNHEY and CDR2 SVGAGI. The CDR3 consists of 14 residues. CDR3 in DNA: TGTGCCAGCAGTTGGGGCGAAGGCTCCTACGAGCAGTACTTC. It specifies CASSWGEGSYEQYF.

The chain joins TRBV5-1 to TRBJ1-1; D uncertain. The CDR3 runs 15 residues. The ends were cut back, 1 base at V and 2 bases at J, with 12 bases in the middle. Germline CDR1 reads SGHRS; CDR2 reads YFSETQ. The CDR3 nucleotides read TGCGCCAGCAGCTTGTATTCTTCCGTAAACACTGAAGCTTTCTTT. This encodes CASSLYSSVNTEAFF.

The V and J genes are TRBV5-1 and TRBJ2-7; 7 positions agree with TRBD1. CDR1 is SGHRS, CDR2 YFSETQ, per germline. The V segment lost 8 bases and the J segment 8 bases; nucleotides outside the gene matches: 16. The CDR3 is 14 residues long. This chain's CDR3 is CARSGRGTSRQQYF. CDR3 DNA: TGCGCCAGAAGCGGCAGGGGGACAAGTCGCCAGCAGTACTTC.

The chain is built from TRBV4-1 and TRBJ2-5; 10 bases are a match to TRBD2. Germline values: CDR1 MGHRA, CDR2 YSYEKL. CDR3 size: 14 residues. Trimming at V came to 4 bases and at J to 4 bases, leaving 3 bases not matched to a gene. CDR3 coding DNA: TGCGCCAGCAGCCTTCTAGCGGGAGCAGAGACCCAGTACTTC. This translates into CASSLLAGAETQYF.